Each of the 6 T cell receptor beta chains below was sequenced from the same sample in a study of blood T cell repertoires in COVID-19. Assay used: immunoSEQ multiplex PCR; TCRdb lists only in-frame clones, some missing. The table shows tens of thousands of clones, with about 81% occurring only once. The specimen sequenced was peripheral blood. The origin of the receptors is a man aged 50 to 59 with acute or convalescent COVID-19.

The chain uses TRBV2 and TRBJ2-2, with 8 bases that match TRBD2. This CDR3 is 17 amino acids long. The ends lost 2 bases at V and 4 bases at J; junction bases unmatched: 9. Germline CDR1 SNHLY, CDR2 FYNNEI. CDR3 nucleotides: TGTGCCAGCAGTGAAAAACAGGCCGGGGGGGGCACCGGGGAGCTGTTTTTT. Its translation is CASSEKQAGGGTGELFF.

The V gene is TRBV18, the J gene TRBJ1-1, with 12 bases identical to TRBD1. Trimming took 2 bases from V and 3 from J; bases not matched to a gene: 4. The CDR3 runs to 16 residues. Germline V gene sequence: CDR1 KGHSH, CDR2 LQKENI. The CDR3 DNA follows: TGTGCCAGCTCACCAGGGACAGGGGGCTGGGACACTGAAGCTTTCTTT. It is translated as CASSPGTGGWDTEAFF.

The rearrangement links TRBV3-1 (or the pseudogene TRBV3-2) to TRBJ1-6; 7 nucleotides align to TRBD1. This CDR3 comprises 16 residues. Germline V CDR1 and CDR2: LGHDT, YNNKEL (reference sequence). J was trimmed by 10 bases and V by 1 base; bases with no gene match: 10. The CDR3 region is CASSQVFRQGYSPLHF. Here the CDR3 DNA reads TGTGCCAGCAGCCAAGTTTTTCGACAGGGATACTCACCCCTCCACTTT.

The V call is TRBV6-1, the J call TRBJ1-1; D possibly corresponds to TRBD1 (6 bases). The V gene's germline CDR1 is MNHNS and CDR2 SASEGT. V gave up 3 bases and J gave up 3 bases, with 11 bases separating them. The CDR3 loop spans 14 amino acids. The chain's CDR3 is CASSDSDRYTEAFF. In DNA form, the CDR3 reads TGTGCCAGCAGTGACTCGGACAGATACACTGAAGCTTTCTTT.

The chain employs TRBV7-8 and TRBJ1-5; 7 bases agree with TRBD1. The CDR3 extends over 15 amino acids. The J segment lost 6 bases and the V segment lost 1 base, leaving 6 bases of the junction unmatched. CDR1 and CDR2 from the germline V gene are SGHVS and FQNEAQ. CDR3 loop: CASSLVVQGGQPQHF. In nucleotides, the CDR3 is TGTGCCAGCAGCTTAGTGGTCCAGGGGGGTCAGCCCCAGCATTTT.

The chain's CDR3 is CASARLNQNTEAFF. The CDR3 bases are TGTGCCAGCGCCAGGCTGAATCAGAACACTGAAGCTTTCTTT. The chain has TRBV6-1 and TRBJ1-1; no clear D. V dropped 8 bases and J dropped 1 base, with 14 bases sitting between them. CDR1 and CDR2 (germline): MNHNS, SASEGT. The CDR3 is made up of 14 amino acids.